Listed below are T cell receptor beta chains from one sample, sequenced in a study of blood T cell repertoires in COVID-19. This table comes from immunoSEQ multiplex PCR, and its TCRdb copy is limited to in-frame clones, with some not included. This table holds some 130,000 clones, roughly 72% found once. Material for sequencing was peripheral blood. These receptor sequences come from a human donor in a cohort sampled during active COVID-19. Each CDR3 is given with its conserved first and last residue. The D gene is left open where the match is weak. A clone size is listed for some rows: how often the clone was seen (once, few, many), or a class if it is expanded.

- 16 TRBJ1-3 - TRBV5-1 TGCGCCAGCAGCTTGGTCGGGGGGCTGGCTGGAAACACCATATATTTT CASSLVGGLAGNTIYF
- 14 TRBJ1-3 - TRBV27 TGTGCCAGCAGTTTAGCAGGGACTGGAAACACCATATATTTT CASSLAGTGNTIYF
TRBD1 16 TRBJ2-1 - TRBV11-2 TGTGCCAGCAGCAAATCCGGGACAGGGCCCTACAATGAGCAGTTCTTC CASSKSGTGPYNEQFF
TRBD1 15 TRBJ1-1 - TRBV7-9 TGTGCCAGCAGCATAACAGGGGGGCGGGACACTGAAGCTTTCTTT CASSITGGRDTEAFF
TRBD2 16 TRBJ2-3 - TRBV5-4 TGTGCCAGCAGCTCTGGCTCGGGGGGGGGTGCAGATACGCAGTATTTT CASSSGSGGGADTQYF
- 12 TRBJ2-7 - TRBV6-6 TGTGCCAGCAGGGAAGGGGCGAGCGAGCAGTACTTC CASREGASEQYF
- 14 TRBJ2-7 - TRBV11-2 TGTGCCAGCAGCGCCACTACCCGGTCCGGGGAGCAGTACTTC CASSATTRSGEQYF
- 11 TRBJ2-5 few TRBV30 TGTGCCTGGGGCCTACAAGAGACCCAGTACTTC CAWGLQETQYF
- 14 TRBJ1-2 - TRBV6-5 TGTGCCAGCAGTTTCAACAGGGCCGAGGGGGGCTACACCTTC CASSFNRAEGGYTF
TRBD1 14 TRBJ2-3 - TRBV2 TGTGCCAGCAGTTCGGACAGGGCCACAGATACGCAGTATTTT CASSSDRATDTQYF
TRBD1 13 TRBJ1-5 few TRBV5-5 TGTGCCAGCAGCACCGACAGGGATCAGCCCCAGCATTTT CASSTDRDQPQHF
TRBD1 13 TRBJ1-1 - TRBV14 TGTGCCAGCAGCAGGGGGCCGGGAACTGAAGCTTTCTTT CASSRGPGTEAFF
TRBD1 15 TRBJ2-7 - TRBV15 TGTGCCACCAGCAGAGCTAGGGGGCCAGACTACGAGCAGTACTTC CATSRARGPDYEQYF
- 15 TRBJ1-1 - TRBV6-5 TGTGCCAGCAGTTACCCCACGAGGTTGGGCACTGAAGCTTTCTTT CASSYPTRLGTEAFF
TRBD2 14 TRBJ2-5 - TRBV7-2 TGTGCCAGCAGCCCGACTAGCGGGGGGGAGACCCAGTACTTC CASSPTSGGETQYF
TRBD1 16 TRBJ2-7 - TRBV5-1 TGCGCCAGCAGCTTGTCCTCGGGACAGCACTCCTACGAGCAGTACTTC CASSLSSGQHSYEQYF
- 13 TRBJ1-1 - TRBV27 TGTGCCAGCAGTTTGGCAGGGAACACTGAAGCTTTCTTT CASSLAGNTEAFF
- 15 TRBJ1-5 - TRBV9 TGTGCCAGCAGTTACCGCAGGGATAGCAATCAGCCCCAGCATTTT CASSYRRDSNQPQHF
- 15 TRBJ2-6 - TRBV5-4 TGTGCCAGCAGTTTTGAGGGTCCTGGGGCCAACGTCCTGACTTTC CASSFEGPGANVLTF
TRBD1 11 TRBJ2-1 - TRBV20-1 TGCAGTGGGGACAGCTACAATGAGCAGTTCTTC CSGDSYNEQFF
TRBD1 15 TRBJ2-7 - TRBV29-1 TGCAGCGTTGAAGAACGGGACAGGGGGACCTACGAGCAGTACTTC CSVEERDRGTYEQYF
- 15 TRBJ2-5 - TRBV4-2 TGTGCCAGCAGCCAAGATCCCGCCAGGTTTGAGACCCAGTACTTC CASSQDPARFETQYF
TRBD1 15 TRBJ2-2 few TRBV5-1 TGCGCCAGCAGCTCGGGACAGGGCGGCACCGGGGAGCTGTTTTTT CASSSGQGGTGELFF
- 12 TRBJ1-1 - TRBV30 TGTGCCTGGAGTGTTCGGGGGGGTGAAGCTTTCTTT CAWSVRGGEAFF
TRBD2 17 TRBJ2-5 few TRBV4-2 TGTGCCAGCAGCCAAGGGACTAGCGGAGCGTACCAAGAGACCCAGTACTTC CASSQGTSGAYQETQYF
- 13 TRBJ1-4 - TRBV19 TGTGCCAGTATGGGCAGGGAGGATGAAAAACTGTTTTTT CASMGREDEKLFF
TRBD1 17 TRBJ1-5 - TRBV28 TGTGCCAGCAGCTTGGGGACAGGGTTGATCGGCGGTCAGCCCCAGCATTTT CASSLGTGLIGGQPQHF
TRBD2 14 TRBJ2-2 - TRBV24-1 TGTGCCACCAGTTCCAGCGGGGGGGACGGGGAGCTGTTTTTT CATSSSGGDGELFF
- 13 TRBJ1-2 - TRBV27 TGTGCCAGCTCGGCAGGGATTTTCTATGGCTACACCTTC CASSAGIFYGYTF
TRBD1 16 TRBJ1-2 - TRBV27 TGTGCCAGCAGTTTATCGCCGACAGGGACAGAGGATGGCTACACCTTC CASSLSPTGTEDGYTF
- 11 TRBJ1-2 - TRBV2 TGTGCCCGACAGGACAACTATGGCTACACCTTC CARQDNYGYTF
- 12 TRBJ1-5 - TRBV30 TGTGCCTGGAGCCGAGGCAATCAGCCCCAGCATTTT CAWSRGNQPQHF
- 13 TRBJ2-3 - TRBV10-3 TGTGCCATCAGTCCAACTCTAGTCTCCGCGCAGTATTTT CAISPTLVSAQYF
- 15 TRBJ2-7 few TRBV19 TGTGCCAGTAGTATAGGAGTGGGGGCAGGCTACGAGCAGTACTTC CASSIGVGAGYEQYF
- 16 TRBJ2-6 - TRBV7-6 TGTGCCAGCAGCTTAGGGAACAGGGCCAACATCAACGTCCTGACTTTC CASSLGNRANINVLTF
- 15 TRBJ1-5 - TRBV4-1 TGCGCCAGCAGCCCGACACGGGAGGGACATCAGCCCCAGCATTTT CASSPTREGHQPQHF
- 12 TRBJ1-1 few TRBV7-9 TGTGCCAGCAGCTGGGGAGGGAATGAAGCTTTCTTT CASSWGGNEAFF
- 14 TRBJ1-5 - TRBV4-2 TGTGCCAGCAGCCAAGATCACGGGTATCAGCCCCAGCATTTT CASSQDHGYQPQHF
TRBD1 15 TRBJ2-7 - TRBV6-1 TGTGCCAGCAGTGAAGCCGGGACAGGGGTCTACGAGCAGTACTTC CASSEAGTGVYEQYF
- 16 TRBJ2-7 - TRBV27 TGTGCCAGCAGTTTATCGCCTGGGCCCCTGAACGGCGAGCAGTACTTC CASSLSPGPLNGEQYF
- 12 TRBJ1-4 - TRBV28 TGTGCCAGCAGTGGCGGCGGGGAAAAACTGTTTTTT CASSGGGEKLFF
- 13 TRBJ1-5 - TRBV5-5 TGTGCCAGCAGCTTAGGAGGCGGTCAGCCCCAGCATTTT CASSLGGGQPQHF
- 14 TRBJ2-2 - TRBV27 TGTGCCAGCAGACAGGGTCGTAACACCGGGGAGCTGTTTTTT CASRQGRNTGELFF
- 17 TRBJ1-1 - TRBV18 TGTGCCAGCTCACTCTCCCTCGGGTCAGGGGTCGACACTGAAGCTTTCTTT CASSLSLGSGVDTEAFF
TRBD2 16 TRBJ2-3 - TRBV9 TGTGCCAGCAACGGGGATGGTAGCGGGGACACAGATACGCAGTATTTT CASNGDGSGDTDTQYF